The source of this TCR beta chain is a study of cytomegalovirus exposure and HLA in healthy donors. The CDR3 has 16 residues. J lost 6 bases, V lost 1 base, and 11 bases had no gene match. Germline CDR1 LNHDA, CDR2 SQIVND (reference sequence). For this clone: Its specificity is unknown.

The PCR had 60 Vbeta and 13 Jbeta primers. The repertoire was sequenced with immunoSEQ multiplex PCR; TCRdb's copy has only in-frame clones and lacks some. The profile shows fewer than 200,000 clones, around 67% of them singletons. Study observations and caveats: In a later analysis, TCR association rates varied by HLA locus: DRB1 most, HLA-C fewest.

The V call is TRBV19, the J call TRBJ2-5; TRBD2 matches at 7 bases. The TCR originated in a woman aged 18 to 35 in good health and CMV-seropositive. Sequenced: PBMCs. CDR3 DNA sequence: TGTGCCAGTAGTATAGGGGCAGGCCTCGGGGGGAAGACCCAGTACTTC. As protein: CASSIGAGLGGKTQYF.